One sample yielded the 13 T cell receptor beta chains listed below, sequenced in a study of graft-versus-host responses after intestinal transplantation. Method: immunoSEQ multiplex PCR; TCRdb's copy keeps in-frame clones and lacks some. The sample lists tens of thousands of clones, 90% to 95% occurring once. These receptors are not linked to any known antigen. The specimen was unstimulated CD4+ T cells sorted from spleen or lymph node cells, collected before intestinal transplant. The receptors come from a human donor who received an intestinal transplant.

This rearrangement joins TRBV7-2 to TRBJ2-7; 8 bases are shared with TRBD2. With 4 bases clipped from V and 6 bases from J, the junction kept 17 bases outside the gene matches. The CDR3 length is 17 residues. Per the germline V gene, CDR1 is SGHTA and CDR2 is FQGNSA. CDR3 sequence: CASSSMGLGASSIEQYF. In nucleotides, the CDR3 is TGTGCCAGCAGCTCAATGGGACTAGGGGCATCGTCGATCGAGCAGTACTTC.

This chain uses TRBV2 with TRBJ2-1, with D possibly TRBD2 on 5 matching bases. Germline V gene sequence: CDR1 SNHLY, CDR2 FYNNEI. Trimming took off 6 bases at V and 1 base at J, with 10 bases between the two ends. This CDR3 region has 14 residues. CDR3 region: CASRGLGSYNEQFF. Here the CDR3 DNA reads TGTGCCAGCAGAGGACTCGGGTCCTACAATGAGCAGTTCTTC.

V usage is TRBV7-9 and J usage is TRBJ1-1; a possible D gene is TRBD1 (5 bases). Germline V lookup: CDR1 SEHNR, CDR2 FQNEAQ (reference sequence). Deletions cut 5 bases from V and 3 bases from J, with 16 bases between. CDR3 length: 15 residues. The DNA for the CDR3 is TGTGCCAGCAGCCGCGGGGCTTCGGGGGACACTGAAGCTTTCTTT. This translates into CASSRGASGDTEAFF.

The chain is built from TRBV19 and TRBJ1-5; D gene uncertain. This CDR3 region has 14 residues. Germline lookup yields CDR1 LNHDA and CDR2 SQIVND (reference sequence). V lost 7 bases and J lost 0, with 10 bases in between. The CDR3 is CASKAPYSNQPQHF. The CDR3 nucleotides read TGTGCCAGTAAAGCACCTTATAGCAATCAGCCCCAGCATTTT.

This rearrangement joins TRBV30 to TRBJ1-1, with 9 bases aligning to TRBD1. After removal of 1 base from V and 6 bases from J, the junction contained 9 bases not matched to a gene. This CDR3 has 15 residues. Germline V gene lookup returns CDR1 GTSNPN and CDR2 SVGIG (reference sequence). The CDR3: CAWSAPRQGDAEAFF. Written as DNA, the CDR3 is TGTGCCTGGAGTGCCCCCCGACAGGGGGATGCTGAAGCTTTCTTT.

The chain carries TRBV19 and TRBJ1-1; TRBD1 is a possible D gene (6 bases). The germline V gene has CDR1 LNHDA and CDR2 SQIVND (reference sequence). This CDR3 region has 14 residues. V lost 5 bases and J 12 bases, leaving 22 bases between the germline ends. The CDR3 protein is CASSSSGAAVVTFF. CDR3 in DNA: TGTGCCAGTAGTTCCTCAGGGGCCGCGGTAGTGACTTTCTTT.

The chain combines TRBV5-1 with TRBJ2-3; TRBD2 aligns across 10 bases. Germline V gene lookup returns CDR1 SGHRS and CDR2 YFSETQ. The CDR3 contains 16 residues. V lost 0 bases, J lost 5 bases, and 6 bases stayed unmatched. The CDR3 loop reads CASSLDVAGGGDTQYF. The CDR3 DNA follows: TGCGCCAGCAGCTTGGACGTAGCGGGGGGAGGAGATACGCAGTATTTT. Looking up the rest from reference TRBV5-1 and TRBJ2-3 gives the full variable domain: KAGVTQTPRYLIKTRGQQVTLSCSPISGHRSVSWYQQTPGQGLQFLFEYFSETQRNKGNFPGRFSGRQFSNSRSEMNVSTLELGDSALYLCASSLDVAGGGDTQYFGPGTRLTVL.

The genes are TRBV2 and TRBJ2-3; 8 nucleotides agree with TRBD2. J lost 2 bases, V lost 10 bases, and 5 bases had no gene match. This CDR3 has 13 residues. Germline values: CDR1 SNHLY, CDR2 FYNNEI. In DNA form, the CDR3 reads TGTGCCACCGGGAGGGATCACACAGATACGCAGTATTTT. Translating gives CATGRDHTDTQYF.

CDR3 sequence: CASSLTSNYGYTF. CDR3 bases: TGTGCCAGTAGTTTAACCAGTAACTATGGCTACACCTTC. The V call is TRBV19, the J call TRBJ1-2; D unclear. CDR1 is LNHDA, CDR2 SQIVND, per germline (reference sequence). V lost 5 bases, J lost 1 base, and 8 bases lay in between. The CDR3 contains 13 residues. Full variable domain (remainder filled in from reference TRBV19 and TRBJ1-2): DGGITQSPKYLFRKEGQNVTLSCEQNLNHDAMYWYRQDPGQGLRLIYYSQIVNDFQKGDIAEGYSVSREKKESFPLTVTSAQKNPTAFYLCASSLTSNYGYTFGSGTRLTVV.

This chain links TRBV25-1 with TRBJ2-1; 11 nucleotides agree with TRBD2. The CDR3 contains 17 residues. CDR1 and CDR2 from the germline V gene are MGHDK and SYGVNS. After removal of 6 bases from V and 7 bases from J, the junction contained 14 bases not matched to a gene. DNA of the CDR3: TGTGCCAGCAGGCCAACCCGACTAGCGGGGAACCTAAATGAGCAGTTCTTC. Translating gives CASRPTRLAGNLNEQFF.

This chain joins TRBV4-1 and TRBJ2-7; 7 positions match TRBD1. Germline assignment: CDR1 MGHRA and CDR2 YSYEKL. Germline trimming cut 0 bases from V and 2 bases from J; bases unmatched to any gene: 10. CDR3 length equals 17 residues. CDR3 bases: TGCGCCAGCAGCCAAGATCGGCCCCTAGACAGGGCCTACGAGCAGTACTTC. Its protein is CASSQDRPLDRAYEQYF.

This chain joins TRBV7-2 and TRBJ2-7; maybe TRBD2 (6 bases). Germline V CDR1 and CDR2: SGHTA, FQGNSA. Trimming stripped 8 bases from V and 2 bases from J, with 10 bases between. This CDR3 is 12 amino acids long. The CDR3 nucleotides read TGTGCCAGCCGGGACTTCACCTACGAGCAGTACTTC. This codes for CASRDFTYEQYF.

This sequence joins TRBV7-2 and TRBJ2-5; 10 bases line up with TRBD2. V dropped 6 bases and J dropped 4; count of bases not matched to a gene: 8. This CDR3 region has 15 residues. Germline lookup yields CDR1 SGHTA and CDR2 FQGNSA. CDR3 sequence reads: CASSPAGGLGETQYF. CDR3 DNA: TGTGCCAGCAGTCCAGCGGGGGGGCTGGGAGAGACCCAGTACTTC.